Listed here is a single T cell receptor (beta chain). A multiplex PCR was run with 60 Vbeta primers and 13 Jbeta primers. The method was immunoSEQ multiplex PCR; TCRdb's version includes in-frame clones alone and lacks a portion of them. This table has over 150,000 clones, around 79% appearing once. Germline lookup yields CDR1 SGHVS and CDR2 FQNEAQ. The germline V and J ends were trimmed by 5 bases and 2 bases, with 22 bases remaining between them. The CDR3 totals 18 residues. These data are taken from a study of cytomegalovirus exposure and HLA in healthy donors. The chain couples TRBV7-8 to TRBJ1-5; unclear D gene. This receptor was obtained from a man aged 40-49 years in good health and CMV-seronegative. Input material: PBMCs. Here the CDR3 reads CASSTRAVARAGNQPQHF. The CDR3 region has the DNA TGTGCCAGCAGCACGCGGGCCGTCGCCCGAGCTGGCAATCAGCCCCAGCATTTT.